A selection of T cell receptor beta chains follows, all from one sample in a study of cytomegalovirus exposure and HLA in healthy donors. The table came from immunoSEQ multiplex PCR; TCRdb's copy has only in-frame clones and leaves some out. This table holds 350,000 or so clones, 80% to 90% found once. Material for sequencing was PBMCs. These receptors were obtained from a woman aged 18-29 years in good health and CMV-seronegative. The CDR3 runs from the conserved cysteine through the conserved F or W. Fields, in order: V gene, J gene, CDR3 protein.

V: TRBV7-2; J: TRBJ2-3; CDR3: CASSSGLAVDTQYF
V: TRBV7-6; J: TRBJ2-7; CDR3: CASSPGGGPNYEQYF
V: TRBV6-5; J: TRBJ2-3; CDR3: CASLSGKNPTDTQYF
V: TRBV6-1; J: TRBJ1-1; CDR3: CASSIQNTEAFF
V: TRBV28; J: TRBJ2-2; CDR3: CASSHRDFTGELFF
V: TRBV9; J: TRBJ2-1; CDR3: CASSVATPTSSNEQFF
V: TRBV7-9; J: TRBJ2-7; CDR3: CASSLGPTSGSDEQYF
V: TRBV4-2; J: TRBJ2-2; CDR3: CASSQQTGVPGELFF
V: TRBV28; J: TRBJ1-5; CDR3: CGTDTGAYSNQPQHF
V: TRBV4-3; J: TRBJ2-7; CDR3: CASSLRLAALYEQYF